The sequence of this T cell receptor beta chain was determined in a study of T cell responses to AZD1222 COVID-19 vaccine. The data were produced by immunoSEQ multiplex PCR, yet TCRdb's version contains in-frame clones alone and is incomplete. The sample has about 81,000 clones, over 75% seen once; the top ten hold 3.4%. This CDR3 has 14 residues. Germline-derived CDR1 and CDR2 are LNHDA and SQIVND (reference sequence). V was trimmed by 3 bases and J by 2 bases, leaving 8 bases between them. This clone occurred a few times. The clonotype was recovered from an adult who received the AZD1222 COVID-19 vaccine. This sequence joins TRBV19 and TRBJ1-3; tentative D call: TRBD1 (5 bases). The source was peripheral blood, collected 28 days after the second AZD1222 dose. The CDR3 sequence: CASSIARAGNTIYF. CDR3 bases: TGTGCCAGTAGTATCGCCAGGGCTGGAAACACCATATATTTT.